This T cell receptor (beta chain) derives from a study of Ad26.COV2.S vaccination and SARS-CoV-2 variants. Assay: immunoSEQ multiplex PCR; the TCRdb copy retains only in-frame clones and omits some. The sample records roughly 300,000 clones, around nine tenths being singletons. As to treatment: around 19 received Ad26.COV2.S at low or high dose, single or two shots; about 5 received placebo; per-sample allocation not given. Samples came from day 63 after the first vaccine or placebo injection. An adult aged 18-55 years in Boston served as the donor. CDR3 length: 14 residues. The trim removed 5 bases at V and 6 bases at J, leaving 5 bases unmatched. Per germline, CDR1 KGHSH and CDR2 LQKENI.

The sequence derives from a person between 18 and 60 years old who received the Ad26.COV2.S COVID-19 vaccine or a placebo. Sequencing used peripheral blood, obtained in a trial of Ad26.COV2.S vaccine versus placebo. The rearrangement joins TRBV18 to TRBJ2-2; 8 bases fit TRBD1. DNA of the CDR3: TGTGCCAGCTCAATTCAGGGGGCCGCCGGGGAGCTGTTTTTT. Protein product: CASSIQGAAGELFF.